This is a list of T cell receptor beta chains from one sample in a study of blood T cell repertoires in COVID-19. Assay: immunoSEQ multiplex PCR; the TCRdb copy retains only in-frame clones and omits some. There are under 45,000 clones in the sample; around 83% occur only once, and around 41% lies in the top ten. The sequenced material came from peripheral blood. The receptors were gathered from an elderly woman with active or convalescent COVID-19. Both conserved end residues are part of each CDR3. The D gene is left open where the match is weak. A clone size is listed for some rows: how often the clone was seen (once, few, many), or a class if it is expanded.

j_gene | d_gene | abundance | v_gene | CDR3nt | CDR3aa
TRBJ2-7 | TRBD2 | NA | TRBV3-1/TRBV3-2 | TGTGCCAGCAGCCAAGGGACTAGTTACGAGCAGTACTTC | CASSQGTSYEQYF
TRBJ2-1 | TRBD2 | NA | TRBV5-4 | TGTGCCAGCAGCACTACTAGCGGCAATGAGCAGTTCTTC | CASSTTSGNEQFF
TRBJ1-1 | NA | NA | TRBV5-1 | TGCGCCAGCAGCTTGGGGGAAGGGGTGGTTGAAGCTTTCTTT | CASSLGEGVVEAFF
TRBJ2-5 | TRBD2 | NA | TRBV5-4 | TGTGCCAGCAGCTTGGCGCCTAGCGGACAAGAGACCCAGTACTTC | CASSLAPSGQETQYF
TRBJ1-2 | NA | NA | TRBV19 | TGTGCCAGTAGTATATTGGGGGCCTTTTATGGCTACACCTTC | CASSILGAFYGYTF
TRBJ1-6 | NA | NA | TRBV14 | TGTGCCAGCAGCCAGTCAGGTGATTCACCCCTCCACTTT | CASSQSGDSPLHF
TRBJ1-5 | TRBD1 | NA | TRBV2 | TGTGCCAGCAGAGGGGACAGGGGAAATCAGCCCCAGCATTTT | CASRGDRGNQPQHF
TRBJ1-2 | NA | NA | TRBV28 | TGTGCCAGCAATTCCCCCGGGGGAGGGTATGGCTACACCTTC | CASNSPGGGYGYTF
TRBJ1-1 | NA | NA | TRBV28 | TGTGCCAGCAGCGGGGGATATGGGACTGAAGCTTTCTTT | CASSGGYGTEAFF
TRBJ2-3 | TRBD2 | few | TRBV6-2/TRBV6-3 | TGTGCCAGCAGTCAGAAGCGGGATTCGTATAGCACAGATACGCAGTATTTT | CASSQKRDSYSTDTQYF
TRBJ2-2 | NA | NA | TRBV11-2 | TGTGCCAGCAGCTTAAACCCGGCAGGGTCGAACACCGGGGAGCTGTTTTTT | CASSLNPAGSNTGELFF
TRBJ2-5 | TRBD1 | NA | TRBV6-5 | TGTGCCAGCAGCTACGGACAGGGTCGGGCGGAGACCCAGTACTTC | CASSYGQGRAETQYF
TRBJ1-2 | TRBD1 | NA | TRBV7-9 | TGTGCCAGCAGCACCGGGGACAGGGGGACAAACTATGGCTACACCTTC | CASSTGDRGTNYGYTF
TRBJ1-2 | TRBD1 | NA | TRBV11-2 | TGTGCCAGCAGCGGAGGACAGGGCATCTATGGCTACACCTTC | CASSGGQGIYGYTF
TRBJ1-1 | NA | NA | TRBV5-1 | TGCGCCAGCAGCTTGGATGCAGCGTCGGTAACTGAAGCTTTCTTT | CASSLDAASVTEAFF
TRBJ2-2 | TRBD2 | NA | TRBV2 | TGTGCCAGCGGGCCGGGGGGTCGGTACACCGGGGAGCTGTTTTTT | CASGPGGRYTGELFF
TRBJ2-3 | NA | NA | TRBV2 | TGTGCCAGCAAAAGAGACGGGGCAGATACGCAGTATTTT | CASKRDGADTQYF
TRBJ1-5 | NA | once | TRBV30 | TGTGCCTGGAGTGTAAGTAGCACCAATCAGCCCCAGCATTTT | CAWSVSSTNQPQHF
TRBJ2-1 | TRBD1 | NA | TRBV28 | TGTGCCAGCAGCCGCCTACAGGGGAAAATAGATGAGCAGTTCTTC | CASSRLQGKIDEQFF
TRBJ2-1 | NA | NA | TRBV6-6 | TGTGCCAGCTTACTAAACCACTACAATGAGCAGTTCTTC | CASLLNHYNEQFF
TRBJ1-2 | TRBD1 | NA | TRBV7-3 | TGTGCCAGCAGCCTCATGACAGGGGACTATGGCTACACCTTC | CASSLMTGDYGYTF
TRBJ1-1 | TRBD1 | NA | TRBV19 | TGTGCCAGTAGTCGGACAGGGCCAGAAGCTTTCTTT | CASSRTGPEAFF
TRBJ1-5 | NA | NA | TRBV5-1 | TGCGCCAGCAGCACGGGGGGTGGTGAGCCCCAGCATTTT | CASSTGGGEPQHF
TRBJ2-5 | NA | NA | TRBV2 | TGTGCCAGCCGAGTGGGGGCCCAAGAGACCCAGTACTTC | CASRVGAQETQYF
TRBJ1-1 | TRBD1 | NA | TRBV12-3/TRBV12-4 | TGTGCCAGCAGTTCACAGGGGAGCACTGAAGCTTTCTTT | CASSSQGSTEAFF
TRBJ2-3 | NA | NA | TRBV14 | TGTGCCAGCAGCCAAACTTGGGACAACACAGATACGCAGTATTTT | CASSQTWDNTDTQYF
TRBJ2-7 | TRBD1 | NA | TRBV28 | TGTGCCAGCAGTTCGACAGGGGGCCTGAAAGAGCAGTACTTC | CASSSTGGLKEQYF
TRBJ1-1 | NA | NA | TRBV28 | TGTGCCAGCAGTTTTAGCGGCGGATTTAACACTGAAGCTTTCTTT | CASSFSGGFNTEAFF
TRBJ2-7 | TRBD2 | NA | TRBV23-1 | TGCGCCAGCAGTCAATCGCACGGGGGGGCCCTAGCGGAAGATACCTACGAGCAGTACTTC | CASSQSHGGALAEDTYEQYF
TRBJ1-2 | NA | NA | TRBV4-1 | TGCGCCAGCAGCCAAGATGTCGGTGGCTACACCTTC | CASSQDVGGYTF
TRBJ2-1 | TRBD2 | NA | TRBV19 | TGTGCCAGTAGTTCCCGGACTAGCGGGGGTAACGGTGAGCAGTTCTTC | CASSSRTSGGNGEQFF
TRBJ2-2 | TRBD1 | NA | TRBV27 | TGTGCCAGCAGTTTGGGACAGGGGTTCGTCGGGGAGCTGTTTTTT | CASSLGQGFVGELFF
TRBJ1-1 | NA | NA | TRBV28 | TGTGCCAGCAGTTTGACAGGTTTGAACACTGAAGCTTTCTTT | CASSLTGLNTEAFF
TRBJ1-2 | TRBD1 | NA | TRBV30 | TGTGCCTGGACGGGACAGCAATATGGCTACACCTTC | CAWTGQQYGYTF
TRBJ2-2 | TRBD2 | NA | TRBV7-2 | TGTGCCAGCAGTTACGGCCTTAGCGGGAAGAACGGGGAGCTGTTTTTT | CASSYGLSGKNGELFF
TRBJ2-2 | NA | many | TRBV24-1 | TGTGCCACCAGTGCAGGGCTGAACACCGGGGAGCTGTTTTTT | CATSAGLNTGELFF
TRBJ2-5 | NA | NA | TRBV7-3 | TGTGCCAGCAGCTTTGGTGGAGGGGTTGAAGAGACCCAGTACTTC | CASSFGGGVEETQYF
TRBJ2-7 | NA | NA | TRBV3-1/TRBV3-2 | TGTGCCAGCAGCTCTCCCTGGGAGGGGGACGACTACGAGCAGTACTTC | CASSSPWEGDDYEQYF
TRBJ2-7 | TRBD1 | NA | TRBV28 | TGTGCCAGCAGCCTGACTATGGACAGGGGCACCTACGAGCAGTACTTC | CASSLTMDRGTYEQYF
TRBJ2-2 | TRBD2 | NA | TRBV27 | TGTGCCAGCAGTTTATCCTTACCGGGAGGGACGAACACCGGGGAGCTGTTTTTT | CASSLSLPGGTNTGELFF
TRBJ2-7 | NA | NA | TRBV6-5 | TGTGCCAGCAGTTCCCCCGGGAGTCCCCCCTACGAGCAGTACTTC | CASSSPGSPPYEQYF
TRBJ1-1 | NA | NA | TRBV4-1 | TGCGCCAGCAGCCAAGGCGGGGCCACTGAAGCTTTCTTT | CASSQGGATEAFF
TRBJ2-7 | NA | few | TRBV19 | TGTGCCAGTAGCCGGACAGACTACTACGAGCAGTACTTC | CASSRTDYYEQYF
TRBJ1-4 | TRBD1 | NA | TRBV5-1 | TGCGCCAGCAGCTTGGGTGGAGGGGGCAACGAAAAACTGTTTTTT | CASSLGGGGNEKLFF